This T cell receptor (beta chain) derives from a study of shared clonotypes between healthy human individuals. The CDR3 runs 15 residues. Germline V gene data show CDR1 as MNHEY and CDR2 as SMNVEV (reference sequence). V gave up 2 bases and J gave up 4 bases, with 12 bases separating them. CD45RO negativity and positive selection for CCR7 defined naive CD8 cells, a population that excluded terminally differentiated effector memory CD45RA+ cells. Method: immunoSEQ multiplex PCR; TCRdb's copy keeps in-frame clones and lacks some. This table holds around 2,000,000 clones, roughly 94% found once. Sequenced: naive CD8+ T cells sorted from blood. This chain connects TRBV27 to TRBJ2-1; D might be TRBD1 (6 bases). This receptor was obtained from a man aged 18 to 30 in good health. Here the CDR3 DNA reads TGTGCCAGCAGTTTAGTGGGGGCTGAGTACAATGAGCAGTTCTTC. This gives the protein CASSLVGAEYNEQFF.